The T cell receptor (beta chain) under discussion was sequenced for a study of neurological immune-mediated disorders. Germline lookup yields CDR1 DFQATT and CDR2 SNEGSKA (reference sequence). This CDR3 spans 11 amino acids. This clonotype was seen many times. TCRdb recomputed calls from the 5' RACE reads with MiXCR, one row per CDR3 protein. The sample records roughly 52,000 distinct CDR3 sequences, just under 6% being singletons. The origin of this receptor is a woman aged 18-29 years with multiple sclerosis. V usage is TRBV20-1 and J usage is TRBJ1-4, with D uncertain. Source material: CD4+ T cells from blood. CDR3 residues: CSLANNEKLFF. The CDR3 DNA is TGCAGCCTGGCCAACAATGAAAAACTGTTTTTT.